This T cell receptor beta chain was observed in a study of cytomegalovirus exposure and HLA in healthy donors. General study points: Upon later analysis, TCR association rates were observed to vary by HLA locus, being highest for DRB1 and lowest for HLA-C. In a later analysis, CMV-associated beta chains were mostly HLA-associated, it appeared.

Vbeta (60) and Jbeta (13) primers were used in the PCR. The repertoire was sequenced with immunoSEQ multiplex PCR; TCRdb's copy has only in-frame clones and lacks some. The profile shows about 130,000 clones, around 70% of them singletons. CDR1 is MNHEY and CDR2 is SVGAGI in the germline V gene. J lost 9 bases, V lost 3 bases, and 2 bases had no gene match. The CDR3 covers 12 residues. Points on this clone: Its cognate antigen is unknown.

The sequencing input was PBMCs. The chain links TRBV6-5 to TRBJ2-1; TRBD2 matches at 7 bases. The receptor's source is a woman aged 60-75 years in good health and CMV-seropositive. The CDR3 region has the DNA TGTGCCAGCAGTTATGGGAGGGGTGAGCAGTTCTTC. Amino acid sequence: CASSYGRGEQFF.